This TCR beta chain derives from a study of T cells in Graves' hyperthyroidism and ophthalmopathy. General observations from the study: Blood also showed most of the thyroid clonotypes that were expanded above 0.001.

This clonotype has at least ten counts. The antigen is unknown. CDR1 is SGHNT and CDR2 is YENEEA in the germline V gene. J lost 0 bases, V lost 4 bases, and 5 bases had no gene match. This CDR3 is 15 amino acids long. Individuals with ophthalmopathy presented a Clinical Activity Score of at least 3, a NOSPECS grade of at least 4 and a duration under 3 months. Pregnant or lactating patients were excluded, as were those with uncontrolled infection or other autoimmune disease. Amplification targeted TCR beta CDR3 regions from RNA transcripts. HTBI primers were the set used in a first-round RT-PCR of the TCR CDR3. TCRdb re-called the multiplex PCR reads with MiXCR, one entry per CDR3 protein. The sample holds nearly 600,000 distinct CDR3 sequences, about 14% seen once.

J is TRBJ2-5 and V is TRBV11-3, with TRBD1 matching 7 bases. The receptor comes from a young woman with Graves' ophthalmopathy. The source material was blood. CDR3 in amino acids: CASSSGQMYQETQYF. In DNA form, the CDR3 reads TGTGCCAGCAGCTCGGGACAGATGTACCAAGAGACCCAGTACTTC.